The rows below give T cell receptor beta chains drawn from one sample of a study of blood T cell repertoires in COVID-19. Libraries were prepared by immunoSEQ multiplex PCR; TCRdb keeps only in-frame clonotypes and omits some of them. Here the sample spans some 360,000 clones, around 87% being singletons. What was sequenced was peripheral blood. Receptors originate from a woman in her sixties with COVID-19, enrolled during active disease. Both conserved end residues are trimmed from each CDR3. The D gene is left open where the match is weak.

V gene,D gene,CDR3 protein
TRBV19,NA,ASRGGSYNEQF
TRBV2,NA,ASSENFGIRHTDTQY
TRBV27,TRBD2,ASRASGNTDTQY
TRBV14,NA,ASSPTVSYGYT
TRBV4-1,NA,ASSQDGASYAF
TRBV9,NA,ASSVGDIGYYEQY
TRBV5-1,NA,ASSLGTFTGELF
TRBV10-1,TRBD1,ASSDLPSGRGLSYEQY
TRBV5-1,NA,ASSFGAVNTGELF
TRBV28,NA,ASSDRNTEAF
TRBV11-2,NA,ASTNVGGAVIFGANVLT
TRBV2,TRBD2,ASSDSGGYFNEQF
TRBV9,TRBD1,ASSIRGGQGATEAF
TRBV19,NA,ASSIGRGTEAF
TRBV19,NA,ASRGVPLGANVLT
TRBV27,NA,ASSLQGNRETQY
TRBV5-6,NA,ASSFPPGSGNTIY
TRBV19,NA,ASSPRTNVGHIQY
TRBV28,NA,ASSYRELGSLNTEAF
TRBV6-5,TRBD2,ASSLAGGSLYEQF
TRBV5-1,NA,ASSLGGVSYEQY
TRBV15,NA,ATSTLQAYEQY
TRBV5-1,NA,ASSLEVAGSSDTQY
TRBV2,TRBD1,ASTRTGGLGNEKLF
TRBV6-5,NA,ASSYSRSQYNEQF
TRBV18,NA,ASSPPGARTDTQY
TRBV2,TRBD2,ASRKGTSALWADTQY
TRBV30,NA,AWSVSRGHRSSPLH
TRBV7-6,TRBD2,ASSEAGLPYNEQF
TRBV28,NA,ASSLYGQPYEQY
TRBV10-1,TRBD1,ASSDPGQGYTGELF
TRBV7-9,NA,ASSLRGEKLF
TRBV11-1,NA,ASSPARGTTYNEQF
TRBV9,NA,ASSVDRSYGYT
TRBV19,NA,ASRWSGGDQPQH
TRBV6-6,NA,ASTPATIDGYT
TRBV11-2,NA,ASSWGGGNEKLF
TRBV5-1,NA,ASSSYRDRNEKLF
TRBV28,NA,ASSPPRGASNQPQH
TRBV6-6,NA,ASRPRDSEKLF
TRBV19,TRBD1,ASSIRDRSDGYT
TRBV4-2,TRBD2,ASSQGTSGGLETQY
TRBV9,NA,ASSASGWAGYT
TRBV24-1,TRBD1,ATSDLPGGCFYQKQETQY
TRBV18,TRBD1,ASSNQGGAYYGYT
TRBV4-2,NA,ASSQSNQGSWPQH
TRBV4-1,NA,ASSRAYWLEADTQY
TRBV14,TRBD1,ASSQRTGGVYGYT
TRBV24-1,TRBD2,ATSDSPGLAAQETQY
TRBV24-1,TRBD1,ATSPGTGSYGYT
TRBV5-4,TRBD1,ASSLIIMTGSDQETQY
TRBV3-1/TRBV3-2,NA,ASSQRSEAF
TRBV2,NA,ASSEGSSYQPQH
TRBV14,NA,ASSRERVGTEAF
TRBV6-4,TRBD1,ASSDTGVSYNEQF